The clone carrying this TCR beta chain was counted only a few times. The data belong to a study of blood T cells in healthy people across ages. Through a sample-barcoded 5' primer and a J-beta primer mix, a second PCR was run for roughly 7 to 12 cycles. MiXCR was run by TCRdb on the 5' RACE reads, yielding one entry per CDR3 protein. In the table there are 1.5 million to 2 million distinct CDR3 sequences, approximately 30% of which are singletons. Germline CDR1 GTSNPN, CDR2 SVGIG (reference sequence). V dropped 3 bases and J dropped 0 bases, with 9 bases sitting between them. The length of the CDR3 is 14 residues.

This clonotype was sampled from a woman aged 25 to 39 in good health. The chain joins TRBV30 to TRBJ2-1, with D unresolved. Sequenced: blood. The CDR3 loop is CAWRPPTSYNEQFF. CDR3 sequence (DNA): TGTGCCTGGAGGCCTCCGACCTCCTACAATGAGCAGTTCTTC.